The clone carrying this T cell receptor (beta chain) has a count of ten or more. The antigen remains undetermined. The sample is drawn from a study of T-cell memory formation after mild COVID-19. Overall study: Largely, TCR clusters stayed within a single donor.

TCRdb independently ran MiXCR on the 5' RACE reads; one entry per CDR3 protein. Among 25,000 to 30,000 distinct CDR3 sequences, around 12% were seen once, and the ten largest hold 13% to 15%. Findings and caveats of the study: Some SARS-CoV-2-responding clones were already detected in memory before infection.

The CDR3 is 15 amino acids. After removal of 4 bases from V and 3 bases from J, the junction contained 10 bases not matched to a gene. Germline V gene data show CDR1 as SQVTM and CDR2 as ANQGSEA. The sample comprised PBMCs or a T cell subset sorted from them (not recorded which). This TCR came from an adult woman who had mild COVID-19 (a few samples of this study predate the infection). Cell type and time point are not known. The V call is TRBV29-1, the J call TRBJ2-7; 9 bases line up with TRBD2. The CDR3 region has the DNA TGCAGCGTTGGGCGGGGGGGGCCGGCCGGCTACGAGCAGTACTTC. This encodes CSVGRGGPAGYEQYF.